The present TCR beta chain was sequenced within a study of blood T cells in healthy people across ages. Overall study findings and caveats: Diversity estimates drawn from one million T cells were deemed underestimates.

On this clonotype itself: As yet, its antigen is unknown.

A second PCR of roughly 6 to 12 cycles used a sample-barcoded 5' primer and a J-beta primer mix. MiXCR, run by TCRdb on the 5' RACE reads, gives a single entry per CDR3 protein. Here the sample spans about 1,400,000 distinct CDR3 sequences, 59% being singletons. Trimming removed 1 base from V and 0 bases from J, with 8 bases in between. CDR1 is LGHDT, CDR2 YNNKEL, per germline (reference sequence). The CDR3 loop spans 15 amino acids. The sample consisted of blood. This chain joins TRBV3-1 and TRBJ2-3; D is unclear. The TCR was taken from a man younger than 30 in good health. CDR3 in DNA: TGTGCCAGCAGCCAAGGAGAATCTAGCACAGATACGCAGTATTTT. Its translation is CASSQGESSTDTQYF.